This T cell receptor beta chain was observed in a study of cytomegalovirus exposure and HLA in healthy donors. Researchers ran the PCR with 60 Vbeta and 13 Jbeta primers. Produced via immunoSEQ multiplex PCR; TCRdb's table is partial and in-frame only. The sample includes about 200,000 clones. Healthy bone marrow donors supplied every sample. The CDR3 spans 16 residues. Germline V gene sequence: CDR1 MGHRA, CDR2 YSYEKL. Trimming took 4 bases from V and 2 from J; bases not matched to a gene: 9. The V call is TRBV4-1, the J call TRBJ1-2, with 8 nucleotides matching TRBD1. Sequenced material: PBMCs. This TCR was recovered from a girl aged 2-10 years in good health and CMV-seropositive. CDR3 loop: CASSRDGQGGNYGYTF. CDR3 in DNA: TGCGCCAGCAGCCGGGACGGACAGGGAGGAAACTATGGCTACACCTTC.